The 22 T cell receptor beta chains presented below share a single source sample, sequenced in a study of cytomegalovirus exposure and HLA in healthy donors. PCR amplification relied on 60 Vbeta primers (plus 13 Jbeta primers). Clones were sequenced by immunoSEQ multiplex PCR, and TCRdb holds only the in-frame ones, with some missing. In the table there are about 190,000 clones, about four fifths of which are singletons. Sequencing used PBMCs. The receptors were sampled from a woman in her 30s in good health and CMV-seropositive.

The table lists this clone with a count of one. This chain connects TRBV7-9 to TRBJ2-3, with TRBD1 matching 8 bases. Trimming took 0 bases from V and 3 from J; bases not matched to a gene: 5. Germline-derived CDR1 and CDR2 are SEHNR and FQNEAQ (reference sequence). The CDR3 length is 16 residues. CDR3 coding DNA: TGTGCCAGCAGCTTAGCGACCCAGGGGGCGACAGATACGCAGTATTTT. Amino acids: CASSLATQGATDTQYF.

The V call is TRBV5-1, the J call TRBJ1-1, with 8 bases aligning to TRBD1. Germline V gives CDR1 SGHRS, CDR2 YFSETQ. V lost 0 bases to trimming and J lost 0 bases; unmatched junction nucleotides: 1. The CDR3 sequence is 15 residues long. CDR3 DNA: TGCGCCAGCAGCTTGGGGACAGGGTTGAACACTGAAGCTTTCTTT. Translating it yields CASSLGTGLNTEAFF.

This rearrangement joins TRBV5-1 to TRBJ2-7; 7 bases map to TRBD1. V lost 2 bases to trimming and J lost 0 bases; unmatched junction nucleotides: 2. Germline values: CDR1 SGHRS, CDR2 YFSETQ. This CDR3 contains 14 residues. CDR3 sequence (DNA): TGCGCCAGCAGCTTCGGGACAGCCTCCTACGAGCAGTACTTC. It encodes CASSFGTASYEQYF.

The chain joins TRBV11-1 to TRBJ2-7, with no clear D. The germline gives CDR1 SGHAT, CDR2 FQDESV (reference sequence). There are 14 residues in the CDR3. V shed 0 bases and J shed 2 bases, with 8 bases lying between them. The CDR3 here is CASSLAAETYEQYF. The CDR3 DNA reads TGTGCCAGCAGCTTAGCTGCAGAAACCTACGAGCAGTACTTC. Looking up the rest from reference TRBV11-1 and TRBJ2-7 gives the full variable domain: EAEVAQSPRYKITEKSQAVAFWCDPISGHATLYWYRQILGQGPELLVQFQDESVVDDSQLPKDRFSAERLKGVDSTLKIQPAELGDSAMYLCASSLAAETYEQYFGPGTRLTVT.

This chain joins TRBV7-8 and TRBJ1-1; 7 positions agree with TRBD1. The trim removed 2 bases at V and 7 bases at J, leaving 7 bases unmatched. The germline CDR1 and CDR2 sequences are SGHVS and FQNEAQ. There are 14 residues in the CDR3. CDR3 DNA: TGTGCCAGCAGCTTATCCGGGACAGTAGGTGAAGCTTTCTTT. This sequence encodes CASSLSGTVGEAFF.

This clone showed up just once. CDR3 residues: CASSQVLLSEAFF. The CDR3 bases are TGCGCCAGCAGCCAAGTGCTCTTGAGTGAGGCTTTCTTT. The chain couples TRBV4-3 to TRBJ1-1; D not resolved. This CDR3 region has 13 residues. Trimming took off 1 base at V and 11 bases at J, with 14 bases between the two ends. Germline CDR1 reads LGHNA; CDR2 reads YSLEER.

The chain carries TRBV4-1 and TRBJ1-3, with TRBD1 matching over 10 bases. Germline V lookup: CDR1 MGHRA, CDR2 YSYEKL. Trimming took 4 bases from V and 0 from J; bases not matched to a gene: 3. The CDR3 covers 16 residues. The CDR3 bases are TGCGCCAGCAGCCTGACAGGGGGCTACTCTGGAAACACCATATATTTT. Residues: CASSLTGGYSGNTIYF.

This chain links TRBV7-9 with TRBJ2-5, with 7 bases identical to TRBD2. This CDR3 comprises 15 residues. With V trimmed by 6 bases and J by 6 bases, 13 bases remained unmatched. CDR1 and CDR2 (germline): SEHNR, FQNEAQ (reference sequence). This CDR3 is CASSPADSGRKTQYF. CDR3 sequence (DNA): TGTGCCAGCAGTCCCGCGGACTCCGGGAGGAAGACCCAGTACTTC. Complete variable domain (other parts from reference TRBV7-9 and TRBJ2-5): DTGVSQNPRHKITKRGQNVTFRCDPISEHNRLYWYRQTLGQGPEFLTYFQNEAQLEKSRLLSDRFSAERPKGSFSTLEIQRTEQGDSAMYLCASSPADSGRKTQYFGPGTRLLVL.

In this sample, this clone turned up once. The chain carries TRBV4-3 and TRBJ2-2; the D gene is possibly TRBD2 (6 bases). Deletions cut 6 bases from V and 3 bases from J, with 14 bases between. Germline V gives CDR1 LGHNA, CDR2 YSLEER. CDR3 size: 15 residues. CDR3 coding DNA: TGCGCCAGCAGTTGGAGGGAGCTCCACACCGGGGAGCTGTTTTTT. Translated, it gives CASSWRELHTGELFF.

V and J are TRBV4-1 and TRBJ2-3, with 12 bases that match TRBD2. This CDR3 is built from 16 residues. The V gene's germline CDR1 is MGHRA and CDR2 YSYEKL. J lost 4 bases, V lost 3 bases, and 5 bases had no gene match. CDR3 sequence (DNA): TGCGCCAGCAGCCAGCTAGCGGGGGGGCCGGCAGATACGCAGTATTTT. This encodes CASSQLAGGPADTQYF.

This clone was picked up one time. The chain combines TRBV27 with TRBJ2-1, with 7 bases lining up with TRBD2. With 8 bases clipped from V and 8 bases from J, the junction kept 12 bases outside the gene matches. The CDR3 spans 14 residues. Germline loops: CDR1 MNHEY, CDR2 SMNVEV (reference sequence). As DNA, the CDR3 is TGTGCCAGCGTCAGCGGGAACAGGAGGGATGAGCAGTTCTTC. It encodes CASVSGNRRDEQFF.

The chain joins TRBV29-1 to TRBJ2-4; D uncertain. CDR3 size: 11 residues. Trimming shortened V by 5 bases and J by 14 bases, and 16 bases separated the two germline ends. Germline values: CDR1 SQVTM, CDR2 ANQGSEA. The CDR3 DNA follows: TGCAGCGTTATCAGTTGGCCTCTTGAGTACTTC. It encodes CSVISWPLEYF.

This chain uses TRBV25-1 with TRBJ2-2, with D uncertain. The V end was cut by 7 bases, the J end by 1 base, with 7 bases between. This CDR3 region has 13 residues. Germline CDR1 MGHDK, CDR2 SYGVNS. In nucleotides, the CDR3 is TGTGCCAGCACCCTTCGGAACACCGGGGAGCTGTTTTTT. Translated: CASTLRNTGELFF.

The chain has TRBV29-1 and TRBJ1-1, with D unclear. CDR3 length equals 12 residues. Germline values: CDR1 SQVTM, CDR2 ANQGSEA. The V and J ends lost 6 bases and 6 bases respectively, with 14 bases between them. The CDR3, as DNA: TGCAGCGTGGTAGTGGGTCAGGCTGAAGCTTTCTTT. Amino acids: CSVVVGQAEAFF.

The V call is TRBV29-1, the J call TRBJ1-1; 10 positions match TRBD1. Germline assignment: CDR1 SQVTM and CDR2 ANQGSEA. The CDR3 is 15 residues long. V shed 6 bases and J 0 bases; nucleotides not matched to a gene: 7. DNA for the CDR3: TGCAGCGTCTGGAGACAGGGGGCTATGAACACTGAAGCTTTCTTT. Translation gives CSVWRQGAMNTEAFF.

The chain links TRBV30 to TRBJ2-7; 10 positions agree with TRBD2. The germline V gene encodes CDR1 GTSNPN and CDR2 SVGIG (reference sequence). CDR3 length: 15 residues. The V segment lost 7 bases and the J segment 4 bases; nucleotides outside the gene matches: 13. The CDR3 bases are TGTGCCTCTAAAAAGCGGGAGGGCTCTGCATACGAGCAGTACTTC. This codes for CASKKREGSAYEQYF.

Only one count was recorded for this clone. The CDR3 sequence is CASSQGTSGKRSNEQFF. The CDR3 DNA follows: TGCGCCAGCAGCCAAGGGACTAGCGGGAAGAGGAGCAATGAGCAGTTCTTC. J is TRBJ2-1 and V is TRBV4-3; 12 bases line up with TRBD2. The J segment lost 6 bases and the V segment lost 1 base, leaving 7 bases of the junction unmatched. Germline CDR1 is LGHNA and CDR2 is YSLEER. The CDR3 sequence is 17 residues long.

For this clone: The sample contains more than one DNA sequence encoding this CDR3. The V gene is TRBV7-3, the J gene TRBJ2-3, with D possibly being TRBD2 (6 bases). The CDR3 has 13 residues. The V gene's germline CDR1 is SGHTA and CDR2 FQGTGA. V gave up 3 bases and J gave up 3 bases, with 7 bases separating them. CDR3 bases: TGTGCCAGCAGCTTGGGGGGTACAGATACGCAGTATTTT. It encodes CASSLGGTDTQYF.

J is TRBJ2-7 and V is TRBV7-9; 9 positions agree with TRBD2. The CDR3 runs to 14 residues. Germline CDR1 SEHNR, CDR2 FQNEAQ (reference sequence). V was pared by 1 base and J by 2 bases, with 0 bases of the junction left unmatched. In DNA form, the CDR3 reads TGTGCCAGCAGCTTAGGGACTAGCGCCTACGAGCAGTACTTC. Its protein product is CASSLGTSAYEQYF. Full variable domain (remainder filled in from reference TRBV7-9 and TRBJ2-7): DTGVSQNPRHKITKRGQNVTFRCDPISEHNRLYWYRQTLGQGPEFLTYFQNEAQLEKSRLLSDRFSAERPKGSFSTLEIQRTEQGDSAMYLCASSLGTSAYEQYFGPGTRLTVT.

This clone has only one observation. A read error may produce the germline difference seen at one junction end. The chain links TRBV6-1 to TRBJ2-3; 10 positions agree with TRBD2. This CDR3 contains 20 residues. Per germline, CDR1 MNHNS and CDR2 SASEGT. This chain's CDR3 is CASSEGGSGGFPRGTGTQYF. The CDR3 DNA follows: TGTGCCAGCAGTGAGGGGGGTAGCGGGGGGTTTCCTCGGGGCACAGGTACGCAGTATTTT.

The V call is TRBV7-3, the J call TRBJ2-1, with 8 bases lining up with TRBD1. This CDR3 contains 15 residues. CDR1 is SGHTA, CDR2 FQGTGA, per germline. Trimming cost V 3 bases and J 8 bases; bases outside gene matches: 9. The CDR3 loop reads CASSFAQGARYEQFF. For the CDR3, the DNA is TGTGCCAGCAGCTTCGCTCAGGGGGCGCGGTATGAGCAGTTCTTC.

V and J are TRBV11-3 and TRBJ2-5; possible D gene TRBD2, 6 bases. The germline V gene has CDR1 SGHNT and CDR2 YENEEA. This CDR3 has 16 amino acids. V was clipped by 1 base and J by 2 bases, with 14 bases between them. CDR3 amino acids: CASSLGPYGGQETQYF. Written as DNA, the CDR3 is TGTGCCAGCAGCTTAGGCCCTTACGGGGGTCAAGAGACCCAGTACTTC.